This T cell receptor beta chain appears in the sequencing data of a study of blood T cell repertoires in COVID-19. The CDR3 has 15 amino acids. Looked up from germline, CDR1 is KGHSH and CDR2 is LQKENI. Germline trimming cut 2 bases from V and 5 bases from J; bases unmatched to any gene: 3. The authors' processing: Amplifying reference gene primers gave estimates of nucleated cell counts. Sequencing was performed with immunoSEQ multiplex PCR; in TCRdb, only in-frame clones are kept and a portion is missing. That table gives V, J and clone size, and the DNA gave D and trimming. The profile shows some 200,000 clones, around 83% of them singletons.

The sequenced sample was peripheral blood. The chain joins TRBV18 to TRBJ2-5, with TRBD1 matching over 12 bases. The clonotype originates from a man between 50 and 59 years old with active or convalescent COVID-19. CDR3 region: CASSPGTGGMETQYF. The CDR3 coding sequence is TGTGCCAGCTCACCAGGGACAGGGGGCATGGAGACCCAGTACTTC.